This T cell receptor (beta chain) is from a study of identical twins. Comment on this clonotype: Its antigen is still unknown.

Findings and caveats of the study: A partial confounding effect on zero-insertion analyses could come from invariant MAIT and iNKT cells.

From the 5' RACE reads, TCRdb called clonotypes with MiXCR, one entry per CDR3 protein. The table includes a few hundred thousand distinct CDR3 sequences, 6.5% to 8% detected once. These same records also appear under a second study, on T cells expressing NK-cell markers.

The sequenced sample was CD8+ T cells sorted from blood. The TCR was taken from a woman between 18 and 30 years old in good health.

This CDR3 is CASSYNRNNEQFF. The CDR3 DNA sequence: TGTGCCAGCAGTTACAACAGGAACAATGAGCAGTTCTTC. V and J are TRBV6-6 and TRBJ2-1; possibly TRBD1 for D (5 bases). Germline assignment: CDR1 MNHNY and CDR2 SVGAGI (reference sequence). This CDR3 contains 13 residues. Trimming took off 2 bases at V and 5 bases at J, with 7 bases between the two ends.